This T cell receptor beta chain was recorded in a study of blood T cells in healthy people across ages. Study outcomes and limitations: Since the PBMCs were unsorted, naive and antigen-experienced cells could not be conclusively compared.

The second PCR ran about 6 to 12 cycles with a sample-barcoded 5' primer and J-beta primers. A 12-random-nucleotide template-switch adaptor tagged each cDNA molecule. Each CDR3 protein is one row after TCRdb ran MiXCR on the 5' RACE reads. Of 910,000 or so distinct CDR3 sequences listed, roughly 51% are singletons. On this clonotype itself: Antigen unknown.

Germline assignment: CDR1 LNHNV and CDR2 YYDKDF (reference sequence). CDR3 length equals 17 residues. With 4 bases clipped from V and 4 bases from J, the junction kept 14 bases outside the gene matches. Material: blood. The sequence derives from a woman aged 55-75 years in good health. The chain carries TRBV15 and TRBJ2-7; 9 nucleotides line up with TRBD1. CDR3 loop: CATSTNDEQGAAYEQYF. The CDR3 bases are TGTGCCACCAGCACTAACGACGAACAGGGGGCCGCATACGAGCAGTACTTC.